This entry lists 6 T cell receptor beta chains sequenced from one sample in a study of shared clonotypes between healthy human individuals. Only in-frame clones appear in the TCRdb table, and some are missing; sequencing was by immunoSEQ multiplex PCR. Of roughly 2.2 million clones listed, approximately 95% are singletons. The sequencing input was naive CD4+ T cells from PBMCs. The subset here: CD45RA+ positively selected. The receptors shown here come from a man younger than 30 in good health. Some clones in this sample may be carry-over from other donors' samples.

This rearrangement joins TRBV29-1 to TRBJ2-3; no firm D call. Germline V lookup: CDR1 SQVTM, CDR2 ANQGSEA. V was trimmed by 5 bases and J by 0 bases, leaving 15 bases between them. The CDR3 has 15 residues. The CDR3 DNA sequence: TGCAGCGTTAAATTAAATCCCGCGAGCACAGATACGCAGTATTTT. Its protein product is CSVKLNPASTDTQYF.

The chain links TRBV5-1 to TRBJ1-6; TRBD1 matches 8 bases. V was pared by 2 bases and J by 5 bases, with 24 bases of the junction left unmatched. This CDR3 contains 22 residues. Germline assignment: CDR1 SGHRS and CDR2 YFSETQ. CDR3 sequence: CASSLRVMTGTGSLRDNSPLHF. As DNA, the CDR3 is TGCGCCAGCAGCTTAAGGGTGATGACCGGGACAGGTTCACTTCGGGATAATTCACCCCTCCACTTT.

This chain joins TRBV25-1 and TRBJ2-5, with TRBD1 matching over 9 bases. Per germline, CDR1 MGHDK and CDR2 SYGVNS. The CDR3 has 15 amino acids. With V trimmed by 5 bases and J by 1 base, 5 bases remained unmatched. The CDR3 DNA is TGTGCCAGCAGTCCCAACAGGGGGCTCCAAGAGACCCAGTACTTC. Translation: CASSPNRGLQETQYF.

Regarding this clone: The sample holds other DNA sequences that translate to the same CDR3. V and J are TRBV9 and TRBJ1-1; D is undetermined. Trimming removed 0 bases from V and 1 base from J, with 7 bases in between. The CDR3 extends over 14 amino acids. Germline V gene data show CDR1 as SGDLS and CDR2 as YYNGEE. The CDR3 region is CASSVVSENTEAFF. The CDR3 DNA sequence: TGTGCCAGCAGCGTAGTTTCCGAGAACACTGAAGCTTTCTTT.

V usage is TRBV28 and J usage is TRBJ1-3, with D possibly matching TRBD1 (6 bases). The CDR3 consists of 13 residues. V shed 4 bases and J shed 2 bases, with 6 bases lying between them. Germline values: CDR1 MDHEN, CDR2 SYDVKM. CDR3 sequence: CASSYRAGNTIYF. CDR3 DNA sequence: TGTGCCAGCAGTTACAGGGCTGGAAACACCATATATTTT.

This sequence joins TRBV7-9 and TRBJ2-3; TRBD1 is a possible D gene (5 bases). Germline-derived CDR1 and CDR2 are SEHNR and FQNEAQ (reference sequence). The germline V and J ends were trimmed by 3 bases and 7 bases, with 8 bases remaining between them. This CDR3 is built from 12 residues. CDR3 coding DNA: TGTGCCAGCAGCTTCCGACAGAATACGCAGTATTTT. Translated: CASSFRQNTQYF. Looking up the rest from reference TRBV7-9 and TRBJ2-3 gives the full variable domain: DTGVSQNPRHKITKRGQNVTFRCDPISEHNRLYWYRQTLGQGPEFLTYFQNEAQLEKSRLLSDRFSAERPKGSFSTLEIQRTEQGDSAMYLCASSFRQNTQYFGPGTRLTVL.